This is a list of T cell receptor beta chains from one sample in a study of monozygotic twins with cystic fibrosis. Produced via immunoSEQ multiplex PCR; TCRdb's table is partial and in-frame only. Of about 15,000 clones detected, approximately 98% appear once; the ten largest clones hold 0.41%. Sequencing was done on a sample of blood. Source of these receptors: a girl aged 2 to 10 with cystic fibrosis. Each CDR3 is given with its conserved first and last residue. A D gene is named only where the DNA matches it firmly. Some rows have no size entry. The others give once, few or many, or a class for an expanded clone.

TRBV7-8	NA	TRBJ1-1	NA	CASSLRGYTEAFF	TGTGCCAGCAGCTTAAGAGGGTACACTGAAGCTTTCTTT
TRBV7-9	NA	TRBJ2-7	NA	CASSSGVVVEQYF	TGTGCCAGCAGCTCAGGGGTAGTTGTCGAGCAGTACTTC
TRBV5-8	once	TRBJ1-5	TRBD1	CASSLKQGADQPQHF	TGTGCCAGCAGCTTAAAACAGGGGGCCGATCAGCCCCAGCATTTT
TRBV2	NA	TRBJ2-7	NA	CASSVGFYRSYEQYF	TGTGCCAGCAGTGTAGGCTTTTACCGGTCCTACGAGCAGTACTTC
TRBV27	NA	TRBJ2-7	NA	CASSSPAAFYEQYF	TGTGCCAGCAGTTCCCCCGCAGCCTTCTACGAGCAGTACTTC
TRBV5-1	NA	TRBJ2-3	NA	CASSEAQVFTDTQYF	TGCGCCAGCAGCGAGGCCCAGGTCTTCACAGATACGCAGTATTTT
TRBV4-1	NA	TRBJ2-3	NA	CASSQPGRGEKDTQYF	TGCGCCAGCAGCCAACCTGGCAGGGGCGAGAAAGATACGCAGTATTTT
TRBV5-1	NA	TRBJ1-2	TRBD1	CASTRDSSSYGYTF	TGCGCCAGCACCAGGGACAGCTCTTCCTATGGCTACACCTTC
TRBV5-1	NA	TRBJ2-1	TRBD2	CASSLRGGSSYNEQFF	TGCGCCAGCAGCTTGCGGGGGGGCTCCTCCTACAATGAGCAGTTCTTC
TRBV10-3	NA	TRBJ2-7	NA	CAIGDTVYEQYF	TGTGCCATCGGCGACACAGTTTACGAGCAGTACTTC
TRBV7-9	NA	TRBJ2-3	NA	CASSSFQGAGWTDTQYF	TGTGCCAGCAGCTCGTTTCAAGGGGCAGGGTGGACAGATACGCAGTATTTT
TRBV7-9	NA	TRBJ2-1	NA	CASSLGFNWGEQFF	TGTGCCAGCAGCTTAGGCTTTAATTGGGGTGAGCAGTTCTTC
TRBV27	NA	TRBJ2-1	TRBD2	CASSYLRTSGRAPINEQFF	TGTGCCAGCAGTTATTTACGGACTAGCGGGAGGGCCCCCATCAATGAGCAGTTCTTC
TRBV5-6	NA	TRBJ2-1	NA	CASSRDWTVTYNEQFF	TGTGCCAGCAGCCGGGATTGGACAGTCACCTACAATGAGCAGTTCTTC
TRBV29-1	NA	TRBJ2-7	TRBD1	CSAQTGGSYEQYF	TGCAGCGCTCAAACAGGGGGGTCCTACGAGCAGTACTTC
TRBV27	NA	TRBJ2-1	TRBD2	CASSNSGPGNEQFF	TGTGCCAGCAGTAATAGCGGGCCCGGGAATGAGCAGTTCTTC
TRBV4-2	NA	TRBJ2-5	NA	CASSQEYSGEETQYF	TGTGCCAGCAGCCAAGAATACTCTGGGGAAGAGACCCAGTACTTC
TRBV27	NA	TRBJ2-1	NA	CASSLSSDYNEQFF	TGTGCCAGCAGTTTATCATCTGATTACAATGAGCAGTTCTTC
TRBV28	once	TRBJ1-2	NA	CASSYNYDYGYTF	TGTGCCAGCAGTTACAACTACGACTATGGCTACACCTTC
TRBV19	NA	TRBJ2-3	NA	CASCGTSTDTQYF	TGTGCCAGCTGTGGGACTAGCACAGATACGCAGTATTTT
TRBV5-1	NA	TRBJ2-3	NA	CASSLGGQTTGTQYF	TGCGCCAGCAGCTTGGGCGGGCAAACTACAGGGACGCAGTATTTT
TRBV7-8	NA	TRBJ1-5	NA	CALELGGGSQPQHF	TGTGCCCTCGAATTAGGGGGAGGGAGCCAGCCCCAGCATTTT
TRBV5-1	NA	TRBJ2-7	TRBD2	CASSFLDSGYEQYF	TGCGCCAGCAGCTTTTTGGATAGCGGGTACGAGCAGTACTTC
TRBV6-5	few	TRBJ1-1	NA	CASSPYTEAFF	TGTGCCAGCAGCCCCTACACTGAAGCTTTCTTT
TRBV5-1	NA	TRBJ1-1	NA	CASRENTEAFF	TGCGCCAGCAGGGAAAACACTGAAGCTTTCTTT
TRBV29-1	NA	TRBJ2-7	NA	CSVVSSRDEQYF	TGCAGCGTTGTTAGCTCTCGGGACGAGCAGTACTTC
TRBV15	NA	TRBJ2-1	TRBD1	CATSRDLGQGRGNEQFF	TGTGCCACCAGCAGAGATCTAGGACAGGGGCGGGGAAATGAGCAGTTCTTC
TRBV4-2	NA	TRBJ1-1	NA	CASRPMGSNTEAFF	TGTGCCAGCAGACCTATGGGCTCAAACACTGAAGCTTTCTTT
TRBV9	NA	TRBJ1-3	NA	CASGPIRGNTIYF	TGTGCCAGCGGACCGATTAGGGGAAACACCATATATTTT
TRBV4-1	NA	TRBJ1-3	NA	CASSPYGGRISGNTIYF	TGCGCCAGCAGCCCCTACGGCGGCAGGATCTCTGGAAACACCATATATTTT
TRBV29-1	NA	TRBJ1-1	NA	CSVAMNTEAFF	TGCAGCGTTGCTATGAACACTGAAGCTTTCTTT
TRBV19	once	TRBJ1-1	NA	CASSHPGAANTEAFF	TGTGCCAGTAGTCACCCCGGGGCGGCGAACACTGAAGCTTTCTTT
TRBV15	NA	TRBJ2-1	NA	CATSFRDGGDEQFF	TGTGCCACCAGCTTCCGGGATGGAGGCGATGAGCAGTTCTTC
TRBV28	NA	TRBJ1-1	NA	CASSSTEAFF	TGTGCCAGCAGTTCCACTGAAGCTTTCTTT
TRBV4-2	NA	TRBJ1-2	TRBD1	CASGGGTAYGYTF	TGTGCCAGCGGGGGTGGGACAGCATATGGCTACACCTTC
TRBV5-4	NA	TRBJ1-2	NA	CASSLSRGPIYGYTF	TGTGCCAGCAGCTTATCACGGGGCCCAATCTATGGCTACACCTTC
TRBV6-6	NA	TRBJ2-2	TRBD1	CASSHGDSFFTGELFF	TGTGCCAGCAGTCATGGGGACAGTTTCTTCACCGGGGAGCTGTTTTTT
TRBV19	NA	TRBJ2-1	NA	CASSVISGVPYNEQFF	TGTGCCAGTAGTGTAATTTCCGGGGTCCCCTACAATGAGCAGTTCTTC
TRBV7-2	NA	TRBJ2-7	TRBD1	CASSLETAGQGRYEQYF	TGTGCCAGCAGCTTAGAGACGGCGGGACAGGGTCGCTACGAGCAGTACTTC
TRBV4-1	NA	TRBJ1-5	TRBD1	CASSLGQEQPQHF	TGCGCCAGCAGCCTCGGACAGGAGCAGCCCCAGCATTTT
TRBV6-5	NA	TRBJ2-7	NA	CASSYSRAAYEQYF	TGTGCCAGCAGTTACTCGAGGGCAGCCTACGAGCAGTACTTC
TRBV10-3	NA	TRBJ2-5	TRBD2	CAISPSGETQYF	TGTGCCATCAGCCCTAGCGGAGAGACCCAGTACTTC
TRBV7-8	NA	TRBJ1-1	TRBD1	CASSILQGARDTEAFF	TGTGCCAGCAGCATACTACAGGGGGCAAGGGACACTGAAGCTTTCTTT
TRBV21-1	NA	TRBJ2-7	NA	CASSTDPRDRESSYEQYF	TGTGCCAGCAGCACGGACCCCCGGGACAGGGAAAGCTCCTACGAGCAGTACTTC
TRBV29-1	NA	TRBJ2-6	TRBD1	CSVTGEGAGANVLTF	TGCAGCGTCACAGGGGAAGGGGCTGGGGCCAACGTCCTGACTTTC
TRBV5-4	NA	TRBJ2-1	TRBD2	CASSLPATSGTHKWFF	TGTGCCAGCAGCTTGCCGGCCACGAGCGGGACCCACAAATGGTTCTTC
TRBV4-2	NA	TRBJ2-7	TRBD2	CASSQDRRLAGPYEQYF	TGTGCCAGCAGCCAGGATCGGCGACTAGCGGGACCCTACGAGCAGTACTTC
TRBV2	NA	TRBJ2-7	NA	CASSESGVQYF	TGTGCCAGCAGTGAATCGGGAGTACAGTACTTC
TRBV2	NA	TRBJ2-5	TRBD1	CASKAGGEETQYF	TGTGCCAGCAAAGCAGGGGGCGAAGAGACCCAGTACTTC
TRBV15	once	TRBJ2-5	NA	CATSRDWGFDNGQETQYF	TGTGCCACCAGCAGAGATTGGGGGTTCGACAACGGTCAAGAGACCCAGTACTTC
TRBV5-4	NA	TRBJ1-4	NA	CASSTKNGGGTNEKLFF	TGTGCCAGCAGCACGAAAAATGGGGGGGGAACTAATGAAAAACTGTTTTTT
TRBV28	NA	TRBJ2-5	NA	CASSNPRLKETQYF	TGTGCCAGCAGTAACCCTCGACTGAAAGAGACCCAGTACTTC
TRBV5-1	NA	TRBJ1-2	NA	CASSLVQGSFYGYTF	TGCGCCAGCAGCTTGGTGCAGGGGTCTTTCTATGGCTACACCTTC